This note documents a single TCR beta chain sequence. Its antigen is not known. This sample is part of a study of Tregs in tolerant kidney transplant recipients. Points from the study as a whole: The small number of patients limits these findings pending further validation.

Sequenced by immunoSEQ multiplex PCR; TCRdb stores in-frame clones only, minus some. The sample yields 200,000 to 300,000 clones, roughly 80% seen once. Sample: CD4+ T cells from blood. This TCR derives from a human donor in good health.

The CDR3, as DNA: TGTGCCAGCAGCTTTAGCGGAGGCACAGATACGCAGTATTTT. Translating gives CASSFSGGTDTQYF. The rearrangement links TRBV7-3 to TRBJ2-3; maybe TRBD2 (6 bases). Germline CDR1 is SGHTA and CDR2 is FQGTGA. The CDR3 is 14 residues long. Trimming cost V 3 bases and J 1 base, with 8 bases left between them.